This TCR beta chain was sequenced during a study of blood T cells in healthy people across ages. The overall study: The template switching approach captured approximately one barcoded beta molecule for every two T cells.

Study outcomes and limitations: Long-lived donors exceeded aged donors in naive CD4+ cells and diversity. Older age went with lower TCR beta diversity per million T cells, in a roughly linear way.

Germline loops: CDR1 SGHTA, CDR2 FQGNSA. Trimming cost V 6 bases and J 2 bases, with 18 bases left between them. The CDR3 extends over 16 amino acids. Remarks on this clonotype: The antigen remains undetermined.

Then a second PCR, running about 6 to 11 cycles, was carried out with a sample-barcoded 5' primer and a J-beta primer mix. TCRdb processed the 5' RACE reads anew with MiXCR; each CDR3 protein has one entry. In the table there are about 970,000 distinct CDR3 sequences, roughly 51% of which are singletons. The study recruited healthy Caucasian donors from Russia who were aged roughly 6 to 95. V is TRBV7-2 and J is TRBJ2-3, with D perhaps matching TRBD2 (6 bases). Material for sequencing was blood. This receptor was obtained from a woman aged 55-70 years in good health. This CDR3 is CASRSTSLRNTDTQYF. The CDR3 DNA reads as TGTGCCAGCAGATCAACTAGCCTTAGGAACACAGATACGCAGTATTTT. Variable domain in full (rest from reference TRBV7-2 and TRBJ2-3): GAGVSQSPSNKVTEKGKDVELRCDPISGHTALYWYRQSLGQGLEFLIYFQGNSAPDKSGLPSDRFSAERTGGSVSTLTIQRTQQEDSAVYLCASRSTSLRNTDTQYFGPGTRLTVL.